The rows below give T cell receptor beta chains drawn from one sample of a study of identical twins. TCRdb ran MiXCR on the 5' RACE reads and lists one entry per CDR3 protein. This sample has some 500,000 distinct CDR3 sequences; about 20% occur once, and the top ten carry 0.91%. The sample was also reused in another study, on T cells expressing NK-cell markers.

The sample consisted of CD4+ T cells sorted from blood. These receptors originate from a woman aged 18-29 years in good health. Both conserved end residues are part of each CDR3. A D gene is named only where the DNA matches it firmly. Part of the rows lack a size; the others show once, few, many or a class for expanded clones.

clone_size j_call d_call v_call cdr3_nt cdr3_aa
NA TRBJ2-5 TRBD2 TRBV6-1 TGTGCCAGCAGGCCTCCAGGGAGCGGGGGGGCCCAAGAGACCCAGTACTTC CASRPPGSGGAQETQYF
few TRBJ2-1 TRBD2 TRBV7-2 TGTGCCAGCAGCTTAGCGGGGGGGGACTACAATGAGCAGTTCTTC CASSLAGGDYNEQFF
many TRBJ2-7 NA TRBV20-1 TGCAGTGCCCCACGGGATTCCTCCTACGAGCAGTACTTC CSAPRDSSYEQYF
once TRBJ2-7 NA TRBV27 TGTGCCAGCAGGAAGGGAAATTCAGGCTACGAGCAGTACTTC CASRKGNSGYEQYF
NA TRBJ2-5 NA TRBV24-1 TGTGCCACCAGTGATGGGGGGCAACAAGAGACCCAGTACTTC CATSDGGQQETQYF
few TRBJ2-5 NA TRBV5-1 TGCGCCAGCAGCCCAGGGCCCGCCGTCGAGACCCAGTACTTC CASSPGPAVETQYF
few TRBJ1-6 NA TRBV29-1 TGCAGCGTTGGGACGGCCGTGAATTCACCCCTCCACTTT CSVGTAVNSPLHF
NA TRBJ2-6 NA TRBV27 TGTGCCAGCGCCACCCCCGGGGCCGGGGCCAACGTCCTGACTTTC CASATPGAGANVLTF
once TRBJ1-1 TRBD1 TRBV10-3 TGTGCCGTCAACAGGGGGCTGGGAGGCACTGAAGCTTTCTTT CAVNRGLGGTEAFF
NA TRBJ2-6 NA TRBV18 TGTGCCGGACACAGCCCTGGGGCCAACGTCCTGACTTTC CAGHSPGANVLTF
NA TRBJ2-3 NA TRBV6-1 TGTGCCTGCAGAACAGCTAGCACAGATACGCAGTATTTT CACRTASTDTQYF
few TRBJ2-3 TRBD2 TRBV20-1 TGCAGTGCTAGCCACGGGACTAGCGGCAACACAGATACGCAGTATTTT CSASHGTSGNTDTQYF
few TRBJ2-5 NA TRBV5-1 TGCGCCAGCAGCTCCGGACAGACTCAAGAGACCCAGTACTTC CASSSGQTQETQYF
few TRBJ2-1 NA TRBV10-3 TGTGCCATCAGTGGAGGGACGAGCTCCTACAATGAGCAGTTCTTC CAISGGTSSYNEQFF
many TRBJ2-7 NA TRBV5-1 TGCGCCAGCAGCTTGAATCATGGCGGTTACGAGCAGTACTTC CASSLNHGGYEQYF
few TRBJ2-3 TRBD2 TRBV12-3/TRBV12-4 TGTGCCAGCAGTTGGAGACTAGCCCTTGCAGATACGCAGTATTTT CASSWRLALADTQYF
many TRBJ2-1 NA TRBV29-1 TGCAGCGTTGGTCGGACCGCGAGCTCCTACAATGAGCAGTTCTTC CSVGRTASSYNEQFF
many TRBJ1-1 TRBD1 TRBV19 TGTGCCACTCATGATGGGCAGGGGGCGCGGGGAGCTTTCTTT CATHDGQGARGAFF
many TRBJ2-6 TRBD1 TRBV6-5 TGTGCCAGCAGTTACTCTTCGGGACAGGGACTCTCTGGGGCCAACGTCCTGACTTTC CASSYSSGQGLSGANVLTF
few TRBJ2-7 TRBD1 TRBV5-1 TGCGCCAGCAGCTTCCAGGGGGCGGACGAGCAGTACTTC CASSFQGADEQYF
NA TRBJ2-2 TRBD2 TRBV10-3 TGTGCCTCCCGGGAGGTCTTCACCGGGGAGCTGTTTTTT CASREVFTGELFF
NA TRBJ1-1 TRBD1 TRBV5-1 TGCGCCAGCAGCTTGGCCCCAGGGGGCTTAGGTGAAGCTTTCTTT CASSLAPGGLGEAFF
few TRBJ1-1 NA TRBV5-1 TGCGCCAGCAGCTCGGGGACCCAGGACGCTGAAGCTTTCTTT CASSSGTQDAEAFF
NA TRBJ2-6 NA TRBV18 TGTGCCAGCTCACCACCGGTAGGTGGCTCTGGGGCCAACGTCCTGACTTTC CASSPPVGGSGANVLTF
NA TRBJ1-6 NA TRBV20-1 TGCAGTGCTAGGCAAGGAAGCTCCTATAATTCACCCCTCCACTTT CSARQGSSYNSPLHF
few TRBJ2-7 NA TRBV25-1 TGTGCCAGCCTTGACACTTCCTACGAGCAGTACTTC CASLDTSYEQYF
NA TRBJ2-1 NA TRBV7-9 TGTGCCAGCAGTAACGCCTTCAATGAGCAGTTCTTC CASSNAFNEQFF
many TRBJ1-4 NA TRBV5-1 TGCGCCAGCAGCTTGGGGGTTAATGAAAAACTGTTTTTT CASSLGVNEKLFF
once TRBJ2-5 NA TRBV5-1 TGCGCCAGCAGGTCGTCGTCCGGGACCCTCCAAGAGACCCAGTACTTC CASRSSSGTLQETQYF
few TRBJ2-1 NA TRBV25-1 TGTGCCAGCAGTGATGACTACCGTGGGGGTGAGCAGTTCTTC CASSDDYRGGEQFF
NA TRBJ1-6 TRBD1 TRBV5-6 TGTGCCAGCAGCCGCAGGGGGCTAGCTTCACCCCTCCACTTT CASSRRGLASPLHF
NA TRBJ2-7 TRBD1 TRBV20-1 TGCAGTGCTAGGTCCCCCGGGACAGCCACCTACGAGCAGTACTTC CSARSPGTATYEQYF
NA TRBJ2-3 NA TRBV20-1 TGCAGTGCTAGGGGGTCCGGGGCAGATACGCAGTATTTT CSARGSGADTQYF
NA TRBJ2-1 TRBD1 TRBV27 TGTGCCAGCAGTACCGGACAGGGAGGCAATGAGCAGTTCTTC CASSTGQGGNEQFF
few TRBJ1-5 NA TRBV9 TGTGCCAGCAGCGTGGATCCAGGGGTGAGCAATCAGCCCCAGCATTTT CASSVDPGVSNQPQHF
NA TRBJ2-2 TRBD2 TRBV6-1 TGTGCCAGCAGCTCGCGACTAGCGAAGAACACCGGGGAGCTGTTTTTT CASSSRLAKNTGELFF
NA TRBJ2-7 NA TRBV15 TGTGCCACCAGCAGAGAGACAGTGGACCACGAGCAGTACTTC CATSRETVDHEQYF
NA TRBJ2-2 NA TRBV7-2 TGTGCCAGCAGCTCTACGCCCCGGGGTGAGGGGCTGTTTTTT CASSSTPRGEGLFF
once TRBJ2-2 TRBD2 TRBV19 TGTGCCAGTAGTATCGGTTGGACTAGGAAAACCGGGGAGCTGTTTTTT CASSIGWTRKTGELFF
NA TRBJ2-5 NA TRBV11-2 TGTGCCAGCAGCCGGGGGACACTTCAAGAGACCCAGTACTTC CASSRGTLQETQYF
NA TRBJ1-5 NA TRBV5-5 TGTGCCAGCAGCTTGGCCGTAGTGGGCAATCAGCCCCAGCATTTT CASSLAVVGNQPQHF
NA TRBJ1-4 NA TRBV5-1 TGCGCCAGCAGCTTGGGGCATGGGGGGCTTGGTGAAAAACTGTTTTTT CASSLGHGGLGEKLFF
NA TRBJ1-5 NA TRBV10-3 TGTGCCATCAGTGTTCGGGGGGATCAGCCCCAGCATTTT CAISVRGDQPQHF
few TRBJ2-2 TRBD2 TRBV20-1 TGCAGTGCATGGACTAGCGGGATCGCGAACACCGGGGAGCTGTTTTTT CSAWTSGIANTGELFF
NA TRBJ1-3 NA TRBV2 TGTGCCAGCACCTACCGGGACCCCTCTGGAAACACCATATATTTT CASTYRDPSGNTIYF
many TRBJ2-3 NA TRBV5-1 TGCGCCAGCAGCTTAAGTACAGACACAGATACGCAGTATTTT CASSLSTDTDTQYF
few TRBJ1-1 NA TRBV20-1 TGCAGTACCTATGGGTCCCTGAACACTGAAGCTTTCTTT CSTYGSLNTEAFF
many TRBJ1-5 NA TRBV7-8 TGTGCCAGCAGCGCAGGACAAAGGGTTGATCAGCCCCAGCATTTT CASSAGQRVDQPQHF
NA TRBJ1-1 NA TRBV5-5 TGTGCCAGCAGCTTGCTTATGGAGACTGAAGCTTTCTTT CASSLLMETEAFF
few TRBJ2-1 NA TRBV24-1 TGTGCCACCAGTACCGGAAGGGAGCAGTTCTTC CATSTGREQFF
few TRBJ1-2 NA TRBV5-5 TGTGCCAGCAGCCCGTCCCGGGTGGATTGGTATGGCTACACCTTC CASSPSRVDWYGYTF
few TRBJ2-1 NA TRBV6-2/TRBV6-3 TGTGCCAGCAGTGGGCGAACCTACAATGAGCAGTTCTTC CASSGRTYNEQFF
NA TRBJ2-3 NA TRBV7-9 TGTGCCAGCAGCTTTGGGGCTAGCAGTTTAGATACGCAGTATTTT CASSFGASSLDTQYF
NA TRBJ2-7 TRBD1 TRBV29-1 TGCAGCGCGACTTCGACAGGGTACAACGAGCAGTACTTC CSATSTGYNEQYF